This paragraph reports one T cell receptor beta chain. This clonotype was recorded a few times. It has no known antigen specificity. It has no much larger one-base neighbor in the sample; base qualities were not kept. The germline V gene (reference sequence) yields DFQATT for CDR1 and SNEGSKA for CDR2. Its CDR3 holds 14 amino acids, cysteine through phenylalanine. This entry keeps only the CDR3 DNA: 42 bases, framed from base 1. The V end loses 4 bases and the J end loses 5 bases, and a stretch of 15 bases separates them. Explained via the paper, the treatment or condition label denotes: in vitro stimulation with specific CMV peptide epitopes to enrich CMV-specific T cells. This sample is drawn from a study of T cell repertoires in cytomegalovirus infection (dated 2019 in TCRdb). In the study overall: Peptide stimulations targeted recently identified HLA-C-restricted CMV epitopes, whose presentation resists viral immunomodulation, together with well-studied HLA-B-restricted epitopes. Donor HLA type was relevant to the analysis, as public TCR beta signatures indicated carriage of CMV infection together with the matching HLA type. Broader findings and caveats from the paper: The ex vivo response was dominated by HLA-C-restricted CMV-specific TCR beta clonotypes, which also provided the single most frequent clonotype in two of eight donors. Cumulative frequency of public TCR beta family members discriminated carriers of CMV infection plus the relevant HLA type in this cohort and an independent 352-donor cohort.

The sequencer listed for this sample is Illumina HiSeq 1500. The public reads were reprocessed in TCRdb via fastp at Q25 and MiXCR, keeping in-frame beta chains. Under each unique CDR3 protein, matching rows form one entry showing the most common genes and DNA. In all, the sample holds 650,000 to 900,000 distinct CDR3 sequences, and roughly 33% of those were seen once. The top ten constitute 9.5% to 15% of the sample. Here the chain combines TRBV20-1 and TRBJ1-5; a tentative D call is TRBD1 (5 bases match). Sequencing was performed on cultured CD8+ T cells from PBMCs, taken from culture after CMV antigen stimulation. This sequence was found in a human donor in good health (CMV status not recorded). Some clones in this sample may be carry-over from other donors' samples. The DNA is TGCAGTGCTAAAGTCGCAGGGATCGATCAGCCCCAGCATTTT. Translated, it gives CSAKVAGIDQPQHF.